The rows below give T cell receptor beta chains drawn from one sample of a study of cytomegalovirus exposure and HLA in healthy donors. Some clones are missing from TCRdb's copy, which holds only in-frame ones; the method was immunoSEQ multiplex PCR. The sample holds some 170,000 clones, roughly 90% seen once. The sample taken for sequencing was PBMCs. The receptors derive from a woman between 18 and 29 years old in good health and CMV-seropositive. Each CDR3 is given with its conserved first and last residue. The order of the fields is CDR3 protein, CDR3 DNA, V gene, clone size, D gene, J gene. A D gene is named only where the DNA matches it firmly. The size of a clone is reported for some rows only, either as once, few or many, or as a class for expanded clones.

CDR3aa: CASSLAIGQVNTEAFF
CDR3nt: TGCGCCAGCAGCTTGGCGATTGGGCAGGTGAACACTGAAGCTTTCTTT
v_gene: TRBV5-1
abundance: .
d_gene: .
j_gene: TRBJ1-1

CDR3aa: CATSRERGPGGNTIYF
CDR3nt: TGTGCCACCAGCAGAGAAAGGGGGCCGGGAGGAAACACCATATATTTT
v_gene: TRBV15
abundance: .
d_gene: TRBD1
j_gene: TRBJ1-3

CDR3aa: CADRLATGELFF
CDR3nt: TGTGCCGACAGACTAGCCACCGGGGAGCTGTTTTTT
v_gene: TRBV28
abundance: .
d_gene: TRBD2
j_gene: TRBJ2-2

CDR3aa: CASSYTDYNEQFF
CDR3nt: TGTGCCAGCAGTTACACAGATTACAATGAGCAGTTCTTC
v_gene: TRBV6-5
abundance: .
d_gene: .
j_gene: TRBJ2-1

CDR3aa: CSAEDTEAFF
CDR3nt: TGCAGTGCGGAGGACACTGAAGCTTTCTTT
v_gene: TRBV20-1
abundance: .
d_gene: .
j_gene: TRBJ1-1

CDR3aa: CASRETGFNYGYTF
CDR3nt: TGTGCCAGCAGGGAGACAGGTTTTAACTATGGCTACACCTTC
v_gene: TRBV6-5
abundance: .
d_gene: .
j_gene: TRBJ1-2

CDR3aa: CASSVEDRGLGYTF
CDR3nt: TGTGCCAGCAGCGTAGAAGACAGGGGGCTCGGCTACACCTTC
v_gene: TRBV9
abundance: .
d_gene: TRBD1
j_gene: TRBJ1-2

CDR3aa: CASRPERENTEAFF
CDR3nt: TGTGCCAGCAGACCCGAGAGGGAGAACACTGAAGCTTTCTTT
v_gene: TRBV5-5
abundance: few
d_gene: .
j_gene: TRBJ1-1

CDR3aa: CAWTLQGGTEAFF
CDR3nt: TGTGCCTGGACTCTACAGGGGGGCACTGAAGCTTTCTTT
v_gene: TRBV30
abundance: .
d_gene: TRBD1
j_gene: TRBJ1-1

CDR3aa: CASSYSPGLQEKLFF
CDR3nt: TGTGCCAGCAGTTACTCGCCAGGCTTGCAAGAAAAACTGTTTTTT
v_gene: TRBV6-5
abundance: .
d_gene: .
j_gene: TRBJ1-4

CDR3aa: CATSRDRGTDNYGYTF
CDR3nt: TGTGCCACCAGCAGAGATCGGGGGACGGACAACTATGGCTACACCTTC
v_gene: TRBV15
abundance: .
d_gene: .
j_gene: TRBJ1-2

CDR3aa: CASRRFTGTGTEAFF
CDR3nt: TGCGCCAGCAGACGTTTCACCGGGACTGGCACTGAAGCTTTCTTT
v_gene: TRBV4-3
abundance: .
d_gene: .
j_gene: TRBJ1-1

CDR3aa: CASSEGSSGRGSSYEQYF
CDR3nt: TGTGCCAGCAGCGAGGGATCTAGCGGGAGGGGGAGCTCCTACGAGCAGTACTTC
v_gene: TRBV9
abundance: .
d_gene: TRBD2
j_gene: TRBJ2-7

CDR3aa: CASSSPGLSTDTQYF
CDR3nt: TGTGCCAGCAGCTCACCGGGACTCAGCACAGATACGCAGTATTTT
v_gene: TRBV11-2
abundance: .
d_gene: .
j_gene: TRBJ2-3

CDR3aa: CAWGLVYGYTF
CDR3nt: TGTGCCTGGGGCCTGGTCTATGGCTACACCTTC
v_gene: TRBV30
abundance: .
d_gene: .
j_gene: TRBJ1-2

CDR3aa: CAWRGSGTPQEQYF
CDR3nt: TGTGCCTGGAGGGGGTCCGGGACACCCCAGGAGCAGTACTTC
v_gene: TRBV30
abundance: .
d_gene: .
j_gene: TRBJ2-7

CDR3aa: CASSGQSPLYEQYF
CDR3nt: TGTGCCAGCAGCGGACAGAGCCCTCTCTACGAGCAGTACTTC
v_gene: TRBV11-3
abundance: .
d_gene: .
j_gene: TRBJ2-7

CDR3aa: CASTLDRASYNEQFF
CDR3nt: TGTGCCAGCACCTTGGACAGGGCCTCCTACAATGAGCAGTTCTTC
v_gene: TRBV2
abundance: .
d_gene: TRBD1
j_gene: TRBJ2-1

CDR3aa: CAWSVNKFTGLGNTIYF
CDR3nt: TGTGCCTGGAGTGTAAACAAGTTTACAGGGCTGGGAAACACCATATATTTT
v_gene: TRBV30
abundance: .
d_gene: .
j_gene: TRBJ1-3

CDR3aa: CASSLSGNYGYTF
CDR3nt: TGTGCCAGCAGCTTGTCGGGGAATTATGGCTACACCTTC
v_gene: TRBV5-6
abundance: once
d_gene: .
j_gene: TRBJ1-2

CDR3aa: CASRAGPYGYTF
CDR3nt: TGCGCCAGCAGAGCAGGCCCCTATGGCTACACCTTC
v_gene: TRBV10-2
abundance: .
d_gene: .
j_gene: TRBJ1-2

CDR3aa: CASSGQGFADTQYF
CDR3nt: TGTGCCAGCAGCGGACAGGGTTTTGCAGATACGCAGTATTTT
v_gene: TRBV6-5
abundance: .
d_gene: TRBD1
j_gene: TRBJ2-3

CDR3aa: CASRAGARNGYTF
CDR3nt: TGTGCCAGTAGAGCAGGGGCAAGGAATGGCTACACCTTC
v_gene: TRBV19
abundance: .
d_gene: .
j_gene: TRBJ1-2

CDR3aa: CASSFVLEGEQFF
CDR3nt: TGTGCCAGCAGTTTCGTCCTCGAGGGTGAGCAGTTCTTC
v_gene: TRBV27
abundance: .
d_gene: .
j_gene: TRBJ2-1

CDR3aa: CAKYRGEEFYEQYF
CDR3nt: TGCGCCAAATACAGGGGGGAGGAATTCTACGAGCAGTACTTC
v_gene: TRBV5-1
abundance: .
d_gene: TRBD1
j_gene: TRBJ2-7

CDR3aa: CASSVTGTSANIQYF
CDR3nt: TGTGCCAGCAGCGTGACCGGGACTAGCGCGAACATTCAGTACTTC
v_gene: TRBV9
abundance: .
d_gene: TRBD2
j_gene: TRBJ2-4

CDR3aa: CASSYLQGAGDEAFF
CDR3nt: TGTGCCAGCAGTTACTTACAGGGGGCCGGGGATGAAGCTTTCTTT
v_gene: TRBV6-5
abundance: .
d_gene: TRBD1
j_gene: TRBJ1-1

CDR3aa: CASSRLAGAVEQYF
CDR3nt: TGTGCCAGCAGCCGACTAGCGGGAGCGGTTGAGCAGTACTTC
v_gene: TRBV28
abundance: .
d_gene: TRBD2
j_gene: TRBJ2-7

CDR3aa: CASSPRPGTGGEQFF
CDR3nt: TGCGCCAGCAGCCCTAGACCCGGGACAGGCGGTGAGCAGTTCTTC
v_gene: TRBV5-1
abundance: .
d_gene: TRBD1
j_gene: TRBJ2-1

CDR3aa: CASSYGHTYEQYF
CDR3nt: TGTGCCAGCAGTTACGGGCATACCTACGAGCAGTACTTC
v_gene: TRBV6-5
abundance: .
d_gene: .
j_gene: TRBJ2-7

CDR3aa: CAWSALVGGEQYF
CDR3nt: TGTGCCTGGAGCGCCCTCGTAGGGGGCGAGCAGTACTTC
v_gene: TRBV30
abundance: once
d_gene: .
j_gene: TRBJ2-7

CDR3aa: CASSPSGGSYNEQFF
CDR3nt: TGTGCCAGCAGCCCGAGCGGAGGCTCCTACAATGAGCAGTTCTTC
v_gene: TRBV9
abundance: once
d_gene: .
j_gene: TRBJ2-1

CDR3aa: CASREQGYTEAFF
CDR3nt: TGTGCCAGCAGGGAACAGGGATACACTGAAGCTTTCTTT
v_gene: TRBV5-6
abundance: .
d_gene: .
j_gene: TRBJ1-1

CDR3aa: CASSQVDRDSNEQFF
CDR3nt: TGCGCCAGCAGCCAAGTGGACAGGGATTCGAATGAGCAGTTCTTC
v_gene: TRBV4-3
abundance: .
d_gene: TRBD1
j_gene: TRBJ2-1

CDR3aa: CASGRDTEHGSYTF
CDR3nt: TGTGCCAGCGGCCGGGACACCGAACACGGAAGCTACACCTTC
v_gene: TRBV27
abundance: once
d_gene: .
j_gene: TRBJ1-2

CDR3aa: CASSSGGGMNTEAFF
CDR3nt: TGTGCCAGCAGCTCAGGGGGCGGGATGAACACTGAAGCTTTCTTT
v_gene: TRBV11-3
abundance: .
d_gene: TRBD1
j_gene: TRBJ1-1

CDR3aa: CASSLLGQTYEQYF
CDR3nt: TGTGCCAGCAGCCTACTGGGACAGACCTACGAGCAGTACTTC
v_gene: TRBV27
abundance: .
d_gene: TRBD1
j_gene: TRBJ2-7

CDR3aa: CASSPLGQGAKPGELFF
CDR3nt: TGTGCCAGCAGCCCTCTAGGACAGGGGGCGAAACCCGGGGAGCTGTTTTTT
v_gene: TRBV11-3
abundance: .
d_gene: TRBD1
j_gene: TRBJ2-2

CDR3aa: CASSEPGNTEAFF
CDR3nt: TGTGCCAGCAGTGAACCCGGGAACACTGAAGCTTTCTTT
v_gene: TRBV6-1
abundance: few
d_gene: .
j_gene: TRBJ1-1

CDR3aa: CASSEQGPQINGYTF
CDR3nt: TGTGCCAGCAGCGAACAGGGCCCTCAGATCAATGGCTACACCTTC
v_gene: TRBV2
abundance: few
d_gene: .
j_gene: TRBJ1-2

CDR3aa: CASSFVRGREQYF
CDR3nt: TGCGCCAGCAGCTTCGTCAGGGGGCGAGAGCAGTACTTC
v_gene: TRBV5-1
abundance: once
d_gene: TRBD1
j_gene: TRBJ2-7

CDR3aa: CASSLARYWGSHF
CDR3nt: TGTGCCAGCAGCTTAGCTCGGTATTGGGGCAGCCACTTC
v_gene: TRBV7-2
abundance: .
d_gene: .
j_gene: TRBJ2-7

CDR3aa: CASSSYLVHTEAFF
CDR3nt: TGTGCCAGCAGCTCCTACTTGGTTCACACTGAAGCTTTCTTT
v_gene: TRBV7-8
abundance: .
d_gene: .
j_gene: TRBJ1-1

CDR3aa: CASSQSGDSQETQYF
CDR3nt: TGTGCCAGCAGCCAATCTGGGGACTCACAAGAGACCCAGTACTTC
v_gene: TRBV14
abundance: .
d_gene: .
j_gene: TRBJ2-5

CDR3aa: CASSDGQGSDEQYF
CDR3nt: TGTGCCAGCAGTGATGGACAGGGTTCAGACGAGCAGTACTTC
v_gene: TRBV6-1
abundance: .
d_gene: TRBD1
j_gene: TRBJ2-7

CDR3aa: CASSIVGVSGNTIYF
CDR3nt: TGTGCCAGTAGTATAGTAGGAGTCTCTGGAAACACCATATATTTT
v_gene: TRBV19
abundance: .
d_gene: .
j_gene: TRBJ1-3

CDR3aa: CASSQVEGAGNTIYF
CDR3nt: TGTGCCAGCAGCCAAGTGGAGGGCGCTGGAAACACCATATATTTT
v_gene: TRBV4-2
abundance: .
d_gene: .
j_gene: TRBJ1-3

CDR3aa: CASSMRGEGYEQYF
CDR3nt: TGCGCCAGCAGCATGCGGGGGGAAGGCTACGAGCAGTACTTC
v_gene: TRBV5-1
abundance: .
d_gene: TRBD2
j_gene: TRBJ2-7

CDR3aa: CASSQDRGTDTQYF
CDR3nt: TGTGCCAGCAGTCAGGACAGGGGCACAGATACGCAGTATTTT
v_gene: TRBV7-9
abundance: .
d_gene: TRBD1
j_gene: TRBJ2-3

CDR3aa: CASSYRGGAFF
CDR3nt: TGTGCCAGCAGTTACAGGGGAGGAGCTTTCTTT
v_gene: TRBV6-5
abundance: .
d_gene: .
j_gene: TRBJ1-1

CDR3aa: CASSPAQGKTGNTIYF
CDR3nt: TGTGCCAGCTCACCAGCACAGGGTAAAACTGGAAACACCATATATTTT
v_gene: TRBV18
abundance: .
d_gene: .
j_gene: TRBJ1-3

CDR3aa: CAWSGRTEQFF
CDR3nt: TGTGCCTGGAGTGGCCGGACAGAGCAGTTCTTC
v_gene: TRBV30
abundance: .
d_gene: .
j_gene: TRBJ2-1

CDR3aa: CASSLVVGGNYGYTF
CDR3nt: TGCGCCAGCAGCTTGGTCGTAGGGGGCAACTATGGCTACACCTTC
v_gene: TRBV5-1
abundance: .
d_gene: TRBD1
j_gene: TRBJ1-2

CDR3aa: CASSLGAQNEQFF
CDR3nt: TGTGCCAGCAGCTTAGGAGCCCAGAATGAGCAGTTCTTC
v_gene: TRBV7-3
abundance: .
d_gene: .
j_gene: TRBJ2-1

CDR3aa: CASSPQGAKTYEQYF
CDR3nt: TGTGCCAGCAGCCCACAGGGGGCGAAGACCTACGAGCAGTACTTC
v_gene: TRBV9
abundance: few
d_gene: TRBD1
j_gene: TRBJ2-7

CDR3aa: CASSPGLGADEQFF
CDR3nt: TGCGCCAGCAGCCCGGGACTAGGGGCCGATGAGCAGTTCTTC
v_gene: TRBV5-1
abundance: .
d_gene: TRBD2
j_gene: TRBJ2-1